One T cell receptor (beta chain) is described in this entry. Its antigen remains unknown. This specimen comes from a study of T-cell memory formation after mild COVID-19. Overall study results and limits: Shrinking CD4+ clones resided mostly in CM and EM, and CD8+ ones in EMRA.

5'RACE, which relied on constant-segment primers, yielded TCR alpha and TCR beta cDNA libraries carrying sample barcodes and UMIs. One entry per CDR3 protein, called by TCRdb with MiXCR from the 5' RACE reads. The table shows just over 300,000 distinct CDR3 sequences, with around 19% occurring only once. Trimming removed 1 base from V and 1 base from J, with 13 bases in between. This CDR3 contains 16 residues. CDR1 is SEHNR and CDR2 is FQNEAQ in the germline V gene (reference sequence). The chain has TRBV7-9 and TRBJ1-1, with D uncertain. Material: PBMCs or a T cell subset sorted from them (not recorded which). The TCR sequence derives from a man between 18 and 35 years old who had mild COVID-19 (a few samples of this study predate the infection). Cell type and time point are not known. The DNA for the CDR3 is TGTGCCAGCAGCTTAGGGATCACTCTTGGGAACACTGAAGCTTTCTTT. Translating it yields CASSLGITLGNTEAFF.